The source of this T cell receptor (beta chain) is a study of shared clonotypes between healthy human individuals. The repertoire was sequenced with immunoSEQ multiplex PCR; TCRdb's copy has only in-frame clones and lacks some. The table lists over 2,000,000 clones, 85% to 95% of them singletons. Selected positively for CCR7 and CD45RO-negative, naive CD8 cells excluded terminally differentiated effector memory CD45RA+ cells. The CDR3 extends over 14 amino acids. Germline-derived CDR1 and CDR2 are MGHDK and SYGVNS. Trimming pared 3 bases from V and 1 base from J, leaving 9 bases between. This clone was seen a few times.

This TCR derives from a man younger than 35 in good health. Some clones in this sample may be carry-over from other donors' samples. The sample comprised naive CD8+ T cells from PBMCs. The chain carries TRBV25-1 and TRBJ1-1; TRBD1 is a possible D gene (5 bases). CDR3 sequence reads: CASSDGGSNTEAFF. The CDR3 nucleotides read TGTGCCAGCAGTGACGGGGGATCGAACACTGAAGCTTTCTTT. Based on the CDR3 plus reference TRBV25-1 and TRBJ1-1, the full variable domain is EADIYQTPRYLVIGTGKKITLECSQTMGHDKMYWYQQDPGMELHLIHYSYGVNSTEKGDLSSESTVSRIRTEHFPLTLESARPSHTSQYLCASSDGGSNTEAFFGQGTRLTVV.